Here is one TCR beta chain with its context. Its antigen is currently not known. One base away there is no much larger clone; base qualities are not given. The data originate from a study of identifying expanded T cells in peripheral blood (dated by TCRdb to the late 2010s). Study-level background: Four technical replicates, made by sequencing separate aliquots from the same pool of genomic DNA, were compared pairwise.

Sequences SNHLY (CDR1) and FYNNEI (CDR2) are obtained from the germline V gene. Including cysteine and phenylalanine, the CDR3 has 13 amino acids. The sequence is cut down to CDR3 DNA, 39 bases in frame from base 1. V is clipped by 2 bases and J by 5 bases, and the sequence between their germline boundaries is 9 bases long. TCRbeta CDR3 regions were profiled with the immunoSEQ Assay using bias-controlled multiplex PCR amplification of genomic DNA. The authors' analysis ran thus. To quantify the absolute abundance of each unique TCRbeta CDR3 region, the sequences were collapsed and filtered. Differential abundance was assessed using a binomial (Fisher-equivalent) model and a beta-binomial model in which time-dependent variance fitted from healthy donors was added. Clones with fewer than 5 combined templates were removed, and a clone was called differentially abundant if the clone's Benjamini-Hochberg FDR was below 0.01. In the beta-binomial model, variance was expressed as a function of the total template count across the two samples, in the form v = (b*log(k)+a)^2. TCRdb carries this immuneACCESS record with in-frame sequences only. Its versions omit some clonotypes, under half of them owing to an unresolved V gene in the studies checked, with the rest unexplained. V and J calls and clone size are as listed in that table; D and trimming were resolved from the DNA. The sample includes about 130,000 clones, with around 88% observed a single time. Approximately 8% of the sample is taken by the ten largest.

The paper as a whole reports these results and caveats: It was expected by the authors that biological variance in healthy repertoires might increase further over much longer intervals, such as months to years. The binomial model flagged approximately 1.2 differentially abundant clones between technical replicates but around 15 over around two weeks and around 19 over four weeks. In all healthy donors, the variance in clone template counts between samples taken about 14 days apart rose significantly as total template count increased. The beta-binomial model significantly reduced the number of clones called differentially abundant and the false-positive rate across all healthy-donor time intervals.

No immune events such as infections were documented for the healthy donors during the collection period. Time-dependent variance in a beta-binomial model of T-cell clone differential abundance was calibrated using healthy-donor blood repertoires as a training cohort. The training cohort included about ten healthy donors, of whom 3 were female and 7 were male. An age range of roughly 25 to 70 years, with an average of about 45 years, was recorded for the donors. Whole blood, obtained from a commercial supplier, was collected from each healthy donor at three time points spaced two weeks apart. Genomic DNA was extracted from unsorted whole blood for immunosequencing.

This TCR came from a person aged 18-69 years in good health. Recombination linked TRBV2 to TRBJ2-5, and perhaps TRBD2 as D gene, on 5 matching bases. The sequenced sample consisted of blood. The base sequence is TGTGCCAGCAGTGAACGGGAACAGGAGACCCAGTACTTC. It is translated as CASSEREQETQYF.